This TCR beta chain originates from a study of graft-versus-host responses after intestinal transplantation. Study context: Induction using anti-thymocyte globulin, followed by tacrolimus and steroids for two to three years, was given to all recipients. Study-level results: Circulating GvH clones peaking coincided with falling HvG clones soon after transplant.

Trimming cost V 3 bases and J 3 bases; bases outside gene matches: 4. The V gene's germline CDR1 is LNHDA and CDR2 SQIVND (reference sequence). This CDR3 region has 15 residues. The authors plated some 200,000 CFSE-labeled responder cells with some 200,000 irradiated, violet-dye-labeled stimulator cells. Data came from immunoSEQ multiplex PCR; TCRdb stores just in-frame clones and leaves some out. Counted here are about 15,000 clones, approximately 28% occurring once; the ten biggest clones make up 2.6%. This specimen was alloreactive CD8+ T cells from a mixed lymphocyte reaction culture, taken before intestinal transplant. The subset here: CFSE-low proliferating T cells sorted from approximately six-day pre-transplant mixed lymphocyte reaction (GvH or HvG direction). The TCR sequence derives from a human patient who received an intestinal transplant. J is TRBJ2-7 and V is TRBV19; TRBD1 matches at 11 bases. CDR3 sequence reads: CASSMGQGDFYEQYF. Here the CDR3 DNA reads TGTGCCAGTAGTATGGGACAGGGGGATTTCTACGAGCAGTACTTC.